This T cell receptor (beta chain) was recovered during a study of blood T cell repertoires in COVID-19. Study-wide background: Samples of COVID-19 (acute and convalescent) were obtained from the United States, Italy and Spain. T cells, B-cell-depleted T cells, or PBMCs supplied cDNA or gDNA.

Authors' data handling: Estimates of nucleated cell counts were drawn from the amplification of reference gene primers. TCRdb keeps only in-frame clones here, not all; method: immunoSEQ multiplex PCR. V and J calls and clone size come straight from that table; D and trimming were deduced from the DNA. In the table there are some 66,000 clones, around 84% of which are singletons. V gave up 6 bases and J gave up 8 bases, with 26 bases separating them. Per the germline V gene, CDR1 is LGHDT and CDR2 is YNNKEL (reference sequence). This CDR3 is 17 amino acids long. The clonotype was recovered from a man aged 45 to 65 with active COVID-19. The sequenced sample was peripheral blood. This rearrangement joins TRBV3-1 (or the pseudogene TRBV3-2) to TRBJ2-1; D might be TRBD1 (5 bases). The CDR3 loop is CASRQLIRVQMIDEQFF. In nucleotides, the CDR3 is TGTGCCAGCAGGCAACTTATCAGGGTGCAGATGATCGATGAGCAGTTCTTC.